This is a list of T cell receptor beta chains from one sample in a study of CD8+CD57+ T cells in acquired aplastic anemia. In TCRdb, the reads were re-called with MiXCR into one record per CDR3 protein. The table records hundreds of thousands of distinct CDR3 sequences, approximately 32% of them present only once. Sequencing was done on a sample of sorted CD4+, CD8+, or CD8+CD57+ T cells (not recorded which) from PBMCs. The receptors here all came from a human donor with aplastic anemia. CDR3s include the opening cysteine and the closing phenylalanine or tryptophan. Fields, in order: V gene, clone size, CDR3 protein. Size is stated for part of the rows, as once, few or many counts, or as a class when the clone is expanded.

V gene: TRBV20-1; clone size: -; CDR3 protein: CSAKPPRDYYNEQFF
V gene: TRBV7-6; clone size: many; CDR3 protein: CASSQGLQETQYF
V gene: TRBV10-3; clone size: few; CDR3 protein: CASSYELAGGNEQFF
V gene: TRBV7-2; clone size: -; CDR3 protein: CASSLGQLYTF
V gene: TRBV2; clone size: many; CDR3 protein: CASTTIGNQPQHF
V gene: TRBV2; clone size: -; CDR3 protein: CASRAPADSPLHF
V gene: TRBV3-1; clone size: few; CDR3 protein: CASSRGGGLNYGYTF
V gene: TRBV10-3; clone size: many; CDR3 protein: CASSQDRAYGYTF
V gene: TRBV7-9; clone size: -; CDR3 protein: CASSLYQGANEQYF
V gene: TRBV19; clone size: many; CDR3 protein: CASSADSNQPQHF
V gene: TRBV15; clone size: few; CDR3 protein: CATSRDWSGANVLTF
V gene: TRBV27; clone size: -; CDR3 protein: CASSFDLYSPLHF
V gene: TRBV7-8; clone size: -; CDR3 protein: CASSQGRGNYEQYF
V gene: TRBV20-1; clone size: -; CDR3 protein: CSASEERSYNEQFF
V gene: TRBV20-1; clone size: -; CDR3 protein: CSASGTGWANVLTF
V gene: TRBV28; clone size: -; CDR3 protein: CASSLGGTNTGELFF
V gene: TRBV7-2; clone size: many; CDR3 protein: CASSTGQSYGYTF
V gene: TRBV19; clone size: -; CDR3 protein: CASSNVSGGFETQYF
V gene: TRBV20-1; clone size: -; CDR3 protein: CSVIPGGRSYQYF
V gene: TRBV10-3; clone size: many; CDR3 protein: CAISPSGGDEKLFF
V gene: TRBV12-3/TRBV12-4; clone size: -; CDR3 protein: CASSSVLHDEKLFF
V gene: TRBV11-2; clone size: few; CDR3 protein: CASSIRDTHYNEQFF
V gene: TRBV20-1; clone size: many; CDR3 protein: CSARDRDAGNTIYF
V gene: TRBV2; clone size: many; CDR3 protein: CASRPGFPNEKLFF
V gene: TRBV4-2; clone size: -; CDR3 protein: CASSQGTGRSYEQYF
V gene: TRBV25-1; clone size: -; CDR3 protein: CASWTGTSGRERGEQFF
V gene: TRBV12-3/TRBV12-4; clone size: -; CDR3 protein: CASRFPGGTEAFF
V gene: TRBV7-7; clone size: -; CDR3 protein: CARDPRASSGNTIYF
V gene: TRBV9; clone size: -; CDR3 protein: CASSARQGWNYGYTF
V gene: TRBV29-1; clone size: many; CDR3 protein: CSVKTSGQYEQYF
V gene: TRBV7-8; clone size: few; CDR3 protein: CASRRGRGDTEAFF
V gene: TRBV29-1; clone size: many; CDR3 protein: CSVVGQRSYGYTF
V gene: TRBV29-1; clone size: once; CDR3 protein: CSVDSGTVNGYTF
V gene: TRBV19; clone size: -; CDR3 protein: CASSTQATSEKLFF
V gene: TRBV9; clone size: -; CDR3 protein: CASSQKTGGSPYEQYF